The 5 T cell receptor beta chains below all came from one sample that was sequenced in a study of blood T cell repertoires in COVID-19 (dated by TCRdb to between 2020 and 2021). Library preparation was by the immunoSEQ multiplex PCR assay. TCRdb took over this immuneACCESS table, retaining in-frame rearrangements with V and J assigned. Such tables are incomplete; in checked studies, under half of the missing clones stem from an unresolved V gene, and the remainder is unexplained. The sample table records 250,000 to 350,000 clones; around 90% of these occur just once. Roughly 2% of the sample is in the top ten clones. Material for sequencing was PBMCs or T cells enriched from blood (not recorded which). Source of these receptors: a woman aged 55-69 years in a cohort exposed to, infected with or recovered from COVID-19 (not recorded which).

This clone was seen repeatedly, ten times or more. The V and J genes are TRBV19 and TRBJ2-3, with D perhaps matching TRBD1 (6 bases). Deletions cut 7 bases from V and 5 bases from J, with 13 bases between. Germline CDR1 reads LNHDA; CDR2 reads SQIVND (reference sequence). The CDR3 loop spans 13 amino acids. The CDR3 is CASKEQGKDTQYF. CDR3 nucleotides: TGTGCCAGTAAGGAACAGGGAAAAGATACGCAGTATTTT.

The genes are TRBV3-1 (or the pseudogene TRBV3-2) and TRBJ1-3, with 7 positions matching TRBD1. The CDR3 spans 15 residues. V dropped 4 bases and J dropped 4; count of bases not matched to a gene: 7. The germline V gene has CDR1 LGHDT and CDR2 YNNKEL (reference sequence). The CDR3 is CASSRPGTAGNTIYF. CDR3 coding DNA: TGTGCCAGCAGCCGCCCGGGGACAGCCGGAAACACCATATATTTT.

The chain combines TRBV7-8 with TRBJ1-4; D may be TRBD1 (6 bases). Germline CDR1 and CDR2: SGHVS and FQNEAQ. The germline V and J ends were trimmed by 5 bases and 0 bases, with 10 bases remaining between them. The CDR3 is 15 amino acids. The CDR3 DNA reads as TGTGCCAGCAGCGATCGACAGGCAACTAATGAAAAACTGTTTTTT. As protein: CASSDRQATNEKLFF.

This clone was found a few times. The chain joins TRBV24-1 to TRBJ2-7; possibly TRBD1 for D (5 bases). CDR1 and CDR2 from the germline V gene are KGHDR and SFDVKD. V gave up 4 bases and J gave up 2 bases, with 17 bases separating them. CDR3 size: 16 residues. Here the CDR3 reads CATSDQMTDNPYEQYF. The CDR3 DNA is TGTGCCACCAGTGACCAGATGACAGATAACCCCTACGAGCAGTACTTC.

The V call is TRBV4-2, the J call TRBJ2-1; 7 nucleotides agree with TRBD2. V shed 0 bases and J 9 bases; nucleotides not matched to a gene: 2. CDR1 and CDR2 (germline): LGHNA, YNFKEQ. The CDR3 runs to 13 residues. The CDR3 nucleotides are TGTGCCAGCAGCCAAGAGGGGGGGGGTGAGCAGTTCTTC. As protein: CASSQEGGGEQFF.